This T cell receptor (beta chain) comes out of a study of T cells in Graves' hyperthyroidism and ophthalmopathy. V was trimmed by 5 bases and J by 0 bases, leaving 8 bases between them. Germline V gene sequence: CDR1 SEHNR, CDR2 FQNEAQ (reference sequence). The CDR3 has 15 residues. The TCR beta CDR3 regions underwent amplification using RNA transcripts as the source. Using the HTBI primer set, a first-round RT-PCR was run on the TCR CDR3. TCRdb reprocessed the multiplex PCR reads via MiXCR and lists one record per CDR3 protein. The data hold 600,000 to 650,000 distinct CDR3 sequences, with about 16% observed a single time. This clonotype appeared a few times.

The TCR originated in a woman aged 25 to 39 with Graves' hyperthyroidism. The chain links TRBV7-9 to TRBJ2-6; D gene uncertain. The sequenced material came from blood. CDR3 sequence reads: CASSPRNSGANVLTF. CDR3 DNA sequence: TGTGCCAGCAGCCCCAGGAACTCTGGGGCCAACGTCCTGACTTTC. Looking up the rest from reference TRBV7-9 and TRBJ2-6 gives the full variable domain: DTGVSQNPRHKITKRGQNVTFRCDPISEHNRLYWYRQTLGQGPEFLTYFQNEAQLEKSRLLSDRFSAERPKGSFSTLEIQRTEQGDSAMYLCASSPRNSGANVLTFGAGSRLTVL.